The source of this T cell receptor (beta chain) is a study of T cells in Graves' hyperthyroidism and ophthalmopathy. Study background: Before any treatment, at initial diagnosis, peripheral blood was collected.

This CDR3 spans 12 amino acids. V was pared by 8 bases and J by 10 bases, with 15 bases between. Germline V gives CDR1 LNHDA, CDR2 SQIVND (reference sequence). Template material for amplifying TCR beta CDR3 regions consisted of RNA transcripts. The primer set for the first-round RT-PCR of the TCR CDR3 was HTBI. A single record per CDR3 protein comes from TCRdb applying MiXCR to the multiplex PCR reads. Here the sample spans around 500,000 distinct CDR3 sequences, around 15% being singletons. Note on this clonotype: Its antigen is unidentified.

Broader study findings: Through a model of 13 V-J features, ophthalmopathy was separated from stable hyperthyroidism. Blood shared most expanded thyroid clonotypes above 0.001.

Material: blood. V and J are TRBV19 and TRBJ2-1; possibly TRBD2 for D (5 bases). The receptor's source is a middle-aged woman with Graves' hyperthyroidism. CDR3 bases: TGTGCCAGTCAGAACGAGGGTCGAGAGCAGTTCTTC. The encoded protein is CASQNEGREQFF. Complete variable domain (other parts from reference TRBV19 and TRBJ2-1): DGGITQSPKYLFRKEGQNVTLSCEQNLNHDAMYWYRQDPGQGLRLIYYSQIVNDFQKGDIAEGYSVSREKKESFPLTVTSAQKNPTAFYLCASQNEGREQFFGPGTRLTVL.